The present T cell receptor (beta chain) was sequenced within a study of blood T cell repertoires in COVID-19. Study details: The United States, Italy and Spain supplied acute and convalescent COVID-19 samples. Nucleic acid was either cDNA or gDNA, and it came from T cells, B-cell-depleted T cells, or PBMCs.

The study counted Cohort 3 donors as recovered given two negative PCRs, clearance, or symptom resolution. The CDR3 extends over 15 amino acids. Germline lookup yields CDR1 MNHEY and CDR2 SVGAGI. After removal of 2 bases from V and 4 bases from J, the junction contained 2 bases not matched to a gene. TCRdb's table, derived via immunoSEQ multiplex PCR, lists solely in-frame clones and lacks some. The sample has about 400,000 clones, around nine tenths seen once. V is TRBV6-5 and J is TRBJ2-7, with 13 bases matching TRBD2. Sample: PBMCs or T cells enriched from blood (not recorded which). The clonotype comes from a woman in her thirties who had recovered from COVID-19. Written as DNA, the CDR3 is TGTGCCAGCAGTTACCGGGGACTAGCGGGATACGAGCAGTACTTC. This translates into CASSYRGLAGYEQYF.